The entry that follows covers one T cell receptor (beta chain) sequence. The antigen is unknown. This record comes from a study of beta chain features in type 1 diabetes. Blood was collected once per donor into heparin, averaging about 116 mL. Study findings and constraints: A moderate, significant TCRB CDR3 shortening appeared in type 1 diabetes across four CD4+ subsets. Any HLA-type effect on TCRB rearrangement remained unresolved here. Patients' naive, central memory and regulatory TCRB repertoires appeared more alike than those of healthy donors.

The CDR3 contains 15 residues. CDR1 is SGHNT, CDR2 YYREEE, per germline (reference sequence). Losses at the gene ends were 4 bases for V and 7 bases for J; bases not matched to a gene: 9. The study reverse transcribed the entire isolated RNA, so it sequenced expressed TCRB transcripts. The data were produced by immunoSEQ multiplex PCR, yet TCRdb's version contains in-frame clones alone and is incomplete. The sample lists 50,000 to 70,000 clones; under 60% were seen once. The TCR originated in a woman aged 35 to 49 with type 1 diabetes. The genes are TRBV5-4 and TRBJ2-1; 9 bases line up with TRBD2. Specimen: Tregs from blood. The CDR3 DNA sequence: TGTGCCAGCAGCCCCACTAGCGGGCCTAGAAATGAGCAGTTCTTC. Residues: CASSPTSGPRNEQFF.